Given below is one TCR beta chain in context. Its antigen is currently unknown. The sample carries other DNA sequences with the same CDR3. These data originate in a study of OX40 agonist ivuxolimab in advanced cancers. In the study overall: Ivuxolimab doses were 0.01, 0.1, 0.3, 1.5, 3 or 10 mg/kg every 2 weeks.

V gave up 1 base and J gave up 4 bases, with 4 bases separating them. The V gene's germline CDR1 is SEHNR and CDR2 FQNEAQ (reference sequence). The CDR3 totals 12 residues. Study outcomes and limitations: In the 0.1 to 3.0 mg/kg range, CD4+ and CD8+ blood T cells had expanded clonally by week 6. The expanded peripheral T cells' antigen specificity was not determined.

Using immunoSEQ multiplex PCR, the repertoire was profiled, and TCRdb retains in-frame clones only, with some absent. The data show roughly 81,000 clones, nearly 95% seen once. The source of this sequence is an adult with an advanced solid tumor such as melanoma, head and neck, liver or kidney cancer. This chain connects TRBV7-9 to TRBJ1-1; D unresolved. Here the sequenced sample was CD4+ or CD8+ T cells sorted from blood, taken in a trial of the OX40 agonist ivuxolimab. This chain's CDR3 is CASSLGRTEAFF. The CDR3 region has the DNA TGTGCCAGCAGCTTAGGCCGCACTGAAGCTTTCTTT. The variable domain in full, completed from reference TRBV7-9 and TRBJ1-1, reads DTGVSQNPRHKITKRGQNVTFRCDPISEHNRLYWYRQTLGQGPEFLTYFQNEAQLEKSRLLSDRFSAERPKGSFSTLEIQRTEQGDSAMYLCASSLGRTEAFFGQGTRLTVV.